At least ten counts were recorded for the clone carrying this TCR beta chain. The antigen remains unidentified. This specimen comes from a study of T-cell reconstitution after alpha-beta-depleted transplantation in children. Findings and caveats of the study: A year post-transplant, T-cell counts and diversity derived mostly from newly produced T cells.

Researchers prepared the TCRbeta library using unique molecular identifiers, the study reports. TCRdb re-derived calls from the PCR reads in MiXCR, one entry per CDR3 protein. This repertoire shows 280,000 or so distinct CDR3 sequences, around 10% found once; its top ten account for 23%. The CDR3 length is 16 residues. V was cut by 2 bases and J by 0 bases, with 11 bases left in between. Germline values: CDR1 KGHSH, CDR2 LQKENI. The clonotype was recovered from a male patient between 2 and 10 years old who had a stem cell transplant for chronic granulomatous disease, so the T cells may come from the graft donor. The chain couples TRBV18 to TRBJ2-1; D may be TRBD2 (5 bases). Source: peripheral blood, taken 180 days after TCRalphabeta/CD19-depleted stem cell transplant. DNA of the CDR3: TGTGCCAGCTCACCATTAGCGCCGAGCTCCTACAATGAGCAGTTCTTC. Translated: CASSPLAPSSYNEQFF.